Listed here is a single T cell receptor (beta chain). Its specific antigen is unknown. Qualities for individual bases were not recorded, and no much larger clone is one base off. The data belong to a study of long-term antiretroviral therapy in people with HIV (dated by TCRdb to the early 2020s). As for the study more broadly: Collection of the earliest samples took place about a decade ahead of the 2015 WHO recommendation for immediate ART, at a time when ART was typically delayed until CD4 counts fell. Whether ART initiation and durable HIV suppression were associated with changes in peripheral blood TRB repertoire composition and diversity was tested in a retrospective serial study. A total of roughly 200 cryopreserved PBMC samples came from 25 to 30 adults with confirmed HIV infection and were collected serially over a mean of about 6 years (range 1-12). Of the roughly 31 participants with HIV, roughly twelve were female. No cross-contamination during QIAcube processing was seen in test extractions of a monoclonal T-cell line run alongside around 34 polyclonal samples.

Participants were included only if at least one PBMC sample before ART initiation and at least two post-ART samples were available. Treatment was received in the United States of America by all participants with HIV. Before DNA extraction, cryopreserved samples of about 1-11 million PBMC were thawed and then washed. At the time of the earliest PBMC sample for each participant with HIV, ages ranged from roughly 23 to 60 years. Per participant, PBMC samples came from 1-4 timepoints prior to ART initiation and 2-8 timepoints following ART initiation, for a median of 7 samples. Serial HIV viral load, CD4+ T-cell count, ART history and demographic data were obtained for every participant. Genomic DNA was extracted from unsorted PBMC with a Qiagen kit on a QIAcube, with processing performed in batches of 12 samples. The immunoSEQ hsTCRB v3.0 assay was used at survey level resolution to sequence the TRB variable region. A depth of about 35,000-55,000 T-cell genomes per sample was targeted for TRB sequencing. TRB libraries were pooled and sequenced on an Illumina MiSeq using a v3 150-cycle kit. Per the source publication's procedure: Repertoire analysis was performed in R inside a reproducible Nextflow workflow that covered QC, data transformation and analysis. LymphoSeq2, an R package for exploring AIRR-Seq data, was used to implement custom analyses. A few samples that yielded fewer than 5000 total TRB sequences were excluded, so that fewer than 200 HIV repertoires were analyzed. Among the 170 to 200 HIV repertoires that were kept, roughly 58 were collected before ART initiation and roughly 130 were collected after ART initiation. Repertoires were downsampled to 5000 TRB nucleotide sequences, and summary statistics were averaged over 100 downsampling iterations. Only TRB sequences with CDR3 regions of at least seven amino acids were retained for analysis. Two measures captured diversity: a Shannon entropy-derived clonality score and the Gini coefficient. In repertoire networks, the top 5000 CDR3 amino acid sequences were linked whenever an edit distance of one separated two sequences. For TRB CDR3 amino acid sequences, antigen specificity groups and MHC restriction were predicted with GLIPH2. To flag known CMV, EBV, HIV or tissue antigen associations, CDR3 amino acid sequences were matched against VDJdb and McPAS-TCR. Pre-ART, post-ART and control groups were compared with Wilcoxon signed-rank tests and Holm-Bonferroni correction. Imported from immuneACCESS, the table was reduced by TCRdb to in-frame sequences with V and J called. These copies leave out some clones; in studies compared against another copy, an unresolved V gene accounts for under half, and the cause of the remainder is not known. The V and J calls and clone size are taken from that table; D and trimming were inferred from the DNA. The sample contains tens of thousands of clones, about 95% of them found a single time. Under 8.5% of the sample is held by the ten biggest clonotypes.

The investigation overall reported the following: The samples span the years 2004 to 2017, and the ART regimens used at that time may not be as effective as current regimens. Because PBMC availability was limited, only the TCR beta chain was sequenced, with no alpha chain pairing. Expanded TRB clones identified before ART initiation dominated the repertoire at all time points, although this dominance fluctuated and declined in many PLHIV after ART. A significant increase in TRB diversity was found to be associated with ART initiation, although TRB diversity was observed to remain significantly below that of transplant donor controls even after long-term ART. Inferences about post-ART repertoire changes were limited because no data were available on ART adherence, viral resistance or therapy changes. Narrower CDR3 length ranges were observed in HIV repertoires than in controls, and an antigen-experienced repertoire with only a slight naive shift after ART was suggested by the network structure. Unsorted PBMC were profiled instead of sorted CD4+ and CD8+ T cells because pre-ART samples had limited cell numbers.

From a lookup of the germline V gene, CDR1 and CDR2 are SGDLS and YYNGEE. Its CDR3 holds 15 amino acids, cysteine through phenylalanine. The kept DNA is CDR3 alone, 45 bases in frame from the first base. V is pruned by 3 bases and J by 7 bases, leaving 10 bases of the junction without a gene match. Recombination linked TRBV9 to TRBJ2-1; 7 bases in the middle match TRBD2. The sample consisted of unsorted PBMCs, taken 6 to 6.5 years after starting antiretroviral therapy. The clonotype originates from a man aged 25 to 40 with HIV. The CDR3 is CASSALSGTINEQFF. The nucleotides are TGTGCCAGCAGCGCTCTCTCCGGGACTATTAATGAGCAGTTCTTC.